This passage covers 24 T cell receptor beta chains from one sample sequenced in a study of somatic mutations in cytotoxic T cells in rheumatoid arthritis. Using immunoSEQ multiplex PCR, the repertoire was profiled, and TCRdb retains in-frame clones only, with some absent. The sample records 15,000 to 20,000 clones, almost 85% being singletons. Sequencing was performed on CD8+ T cells sorted from blood. All receptors derive from an adult with rheumatoid arthritis.

This chain links TRBV7-2 with TRBJ2-7, with D possibly matching TRBD1 (5 bases). CDR1 and CDR2 from the germline V gene are SGHTA and FQGNSA. The CDR3 runs to 19 residues. The germline V and J ends were trimmed by 1 base and 0 bases, with 22 bases remaining between them. CDR3 coding DNA: TGTGCCAGCAGCTTAGATAGCCTAGTTGGGGCTCTTCTCTCCTACGAGCAGTACTTC. This codes for CASSLDSLVGALLSYEQYF.

The CDR3 sequence: CASSQITMGGVNTEAFF. The CDR3 bases are TGCGCCAGCAGCCAGATCACTATGGGGGGGGTGAACACTGAAGCTTTCTTT. The chain joins TRBV4-3 to TRBJ1-1; TRBD1 is a possible D gene (5 bases). Germline V CDR1 and CDR2: LGHNA, YSLEER. Trimming removed 3 bases at V and 0 bases at J, with 17 bases between. The CDR3 length is 17 residues.

V gene TRBV5-6 combines with J gene TRBJ1-4; D ambiguous. This CDR3 comprises 14 residues. Per the germline V gene, CDR1 is SGHDT and CDR2 is YYEEEE. The ends were cut back, 2 bases at V and 4 bases at J, with 9 bases in the middle. The CDR3 loop reads CASSFKRINEKLFF. Written as DNA, the CDR3 is TGTGCCAGCAGCTTTAAGAGAATTAATGAAAAACTGTTTTTT.

This chain uses TRBV19 with TRBJ2-7, with D possibly being TRBD1 (6 bases). The CDR3 is made up of 12 amino acids. The germline gives CDR1 LNHDA, CDR2 SQIVND (reference sequence). Trimming removed 5 bases at V and 5 bases at J, with 10 bases between. This CDR3 is CASSFRGNEQYF. CDR3 nucleotides: TGTGCCAGTAGTTTCAGGGGTAACGAGCAGTACTTC.

This rearrangement joins TRBV5-1 to TRBJ2-7; D uncertain. Trimming took 0 bases from V and 3 from J, leaving 7 bases between them. The germline CDR1 and CDR2 sequences are SGHRS and YFSETQ. CDR3 length: 13 residues. The CDR3: CASSLVGFYEQYF. In DNA, the CDR3 is TGCGCCAGCAGCTTGGTAGGGTTCTACGAGCAGTACTTC.

The chain employs TRBV7-9 and TRBJ1-2, with D uncertain. The CDR3 spans 13 residues. Trimming cost V 2 bases and J 12 bases, with 16 bases left between them. Germline CDR1 reads SEHNR; CDR2 reads FQNEAQ (reference sequence). This CDR3 is CASSLLPDDWDTF. The CDR3, as DNA: TGTGCCAGCAGCTTACTGCCGGACGACTGGGACACCTTC.

The rearrangement uses TRBV23-1 and TRBJ2-4, with D perhaps assigned TRBD1 or TRBD2 (5 bases each). TRBV23-1 is treated as an ORF (open reading frame) with a function not yet certain. The CDR3 is 11 amino acids. The V and J ends lost 8 bases and 9 bases respectively, with 11 bases between them. CDR3 region: CASPQRGIQYF. The CDR3 nucleotides read TGCGCCAGCCCACAGAGGGGCATTCAGTACTTC.

This rearrangement joins TRBV27 to TRBJ2-3; 7 nucleotides align to TRBD2. Germline V lookup: CDR1 MNHEY, CDR2 SMNVEV (reference sequence). The J segment lost 1 base and the V segment lost 5 bases, leaving 12 bases of the junction unmatched. The CDR3 is 17 amino acids. This chain's CDR3 is CASSPIRGAGGTDTQYF. As DNA, the CDR3 is TGTGCCAGCAGTCCCATCCGAGGGGCGGGGGGCACAGATACGCAGTATTTT.

This chain connects TRBV27 to TRBJ2-3; D call uncertain. The CDR3 runs to 14 residues. V was cut by 3 bases and J by 2 bases, with 9 bases left in between. The germline CDR1 and CDR2 sequences are MNHEY and SMNVEV (reference sequence). Written as DNA, the CDR3 is TGTGCCAGCAGTTTCGATACTTTCACAGATACGCAGTATTTT. This codes for CASSFDTFTDTQYF.

The rearrangement uses TRBV19 and TRBJ2-7, with 8 bases lining up with TRBD1. J gave up 1 base and V 7 bases, and 12 bases lay outside the gene matches. Germline CDR1 reads LNHDA; CDR2 reads SQIVND (reference sequence). CDR3 size: 16 residues. This chain's CDR3 is CASTPGYRGSSYEQYF. CDR3 nucleotide sequence: TGTGCCAGTACGCCAGGATACAGGGGGTCTTCCTACGAGCAGTACTTC.

This chain links TRBV14 with TRBJ1-2; TRBD1 agrees at 11 bases. The CDR3 has 14 amino acids. Germline V CDR1 and CDR2: SGHDN, FVKESK. The junction had 5 bases not matched to a gene; V was cut back by 3 bases and J by 8 bases. The CDR3 DNA follows: TGTGCCAGCAGCCATCCGGGACAGGGGGAGGGCTACACCTTC. Its protein is CASSHPGQGEGYTF.

V and J are TRBV9 and TRBJ2-3; D is unresolved. V was shortened by 3 bases and J by 2 bases, with 7 bases between the two germline ends. This CDR3 is built from 13 residues. Germline V gene data show CDR1 as SGDLS and CDR2 as YYNGEE. CDR3 in amino acids: CASSAPSTDTQYF. CDR3 in DNA: TGTGCCAGCAGCGCCCCATCCACAGATACGCAGTATTTT. The full variable domain, with the rest looked up from reference TRBV9 and TRBJ2-3, is DSGVTQTPKHLITATGQRVTLRCSPRSGDLSVYWYQQSLDQGLQFLIQYYNGEERAKGNILERFSAQQFPDLHSELNLSSLELGDSALYFCASSAPSTDTQYFGPGTRLTVL.

Only one count was recorded for this clone. The chain links TRBV29-1 to TRBJ1-2; no clear D. The CDR3 runs 12 residues. The V gene's germline CDR1 is SQVTM and CDR2 ANQGSEA. The ends were cut back, 6 bases at V and 2 bases at J, with 10 bases in the middle. The CDR3 region has the DNA TGCAGCGTGGAGACGGAAAACTATGGCTACACCTTC. Its translation is CSVETENYGYTF.

The genes are TRBV28 and TRBJ1-1; TRBD1 matches 11 bases. CDR1 and CDR2 from the germline V gene are MDHEN and SYDVKM. The V segment lost 1 base and the J segment 0 bases; nucleotides outside the gene matches: 7. The CDR3 length is 18 residues. Here the CDR3 DNA reads TGTGCCAGCAGTTTATCCGGACAGGGGGCCCCATTGAACACTGAAGCTTTCTTT. This gives the protein CASSLSGQGAPLNTEAFF.

The chain recombines TRBV27 with TRBJ2-5, with D perhaps TRBD1 (5 bases). Trimming cost V 6 bases and J 2 bases, with 13 bases left between them. Germline V gives CDR1 MNHEY, CDR2 SMNVEV (reference sequence). This CDR3 region has 14 residues. The CDR3 DNA reads TGTGCCAGCAGCCCTCTGGGGCTACAAGAGACCCAGTACTTC. This gives the protein CASSPLGLQETQYF.

The chain combines TRBV11-2 with TRBJ2-7, with TRBD2 identical over 7 bases. CDR1 is SGHAT, CDR2 FQNNGV, per germline. This CDR3 has 15 amino acids. V shed 5 bases and J 3 bases; nucleotides not matched to a gene: 10. The DNA for the CDR3 is TGTGCCAGCAGCCACCCGGTAGCGGGCTTCTACGAGCAGTACTTC. Its protein is CASSHPVAGFYEQYF.

CDR3 sequence: CASSAGHTALDEKLFF. CDR3 nucleotides: TGTGCCAGTAGTGCGGGACACACGGCCCTGGATGAAAAACTGTTTTTT. The V gene is TRBV19, the J gene TRBJ1-4; possibly TRBD1 for D (6 bases). The CDR3 runs to 16 residues. Trimming shortened V by 5 bases and J by 6 bases, and 19 bases separated the two germline ends. Germline CDR1 LNHDA, CDR2 SQIVND (reference sequence).

This clone was picked up a small number of times. V gene TRBV11-1 combines with J gene TRBJ2-7, with TRBD1 matching over 9 bases. The CDR3 has 15 residues. Germline CDR1 SGHAT, CDR2 FQDESV (reference sequence). Trimming took 4 bases from V and 9 from J; bases not matched to a gene: 13. This CDR3 is CASSSYRGPVEGQYF. The CDR3 bases are TGTGCCAGCAGCTCCTACAGGGGGCCCGTCGAGGGGCAGTACTTC.

CDR3 in amino acids: CASSQGLAENNEQFF. Written as DNA, the CDR3 is TGTGCCAGCAGCCAAGGACTTGCGGAGAACAATGAGCAGTTCTTC. The rearrangement uses TRBV4-2 and TRBJ2-1; no clear D gene. This CDR3 is 15 amino acids long. Germline V gene sequence: CDR1 LGHNA, CDR2 YNFKEQ. Trimming cost V 1 base and J 5 bases, with 12 bases left between them.

This clone has only a few counts. The chain is built from TRBV12-5 and TRBJ1-4; D gene uncertain. The length of the CDR3 is 11 residues. Germline assignment: CDR1 LGHNT and CDR2 FRNRAP. The germline V and J ends were trimmed by 7 bases and 12 bases, with 12 bases remaining between them. CDR3 nucleotides: TGTGCTAGTGCCGAAGGACGGGAACTGTTTTTT. This translates into CASAEGRELFF.

The CDR3 DNA reads TGTGCCAGCAGCCATGGCCGGTCCTACGAGCAGTACTTC. Translated, it gives CASSHGRSYEQYF. V gene TRBV27 combines with J gene TRBJ2-7; D ambiguous. The V end was cut by 6 bases, the J end by 1 base, with 10 bases between. CDR3 length: 13 amino acids. Germline V CDR1 and CDR2: MNHEY, SMNVEV (reference sequence).

The chain carries TRBV27 and TRBJ1-1; unclear D gene. The germline CDR1 and CDR2 sequences are MNHEY and SMNVEV (reference sequence). Trimming took 2 bases from V and 7 from J, leaving 14 bases between them. The CDR3 is made up of 14 amino acids. This CDR3 reads CASSLKAFPLEAFF. CDR3 DNA sequence: TGTGCCAGCAGTTTAAAGGCATTCCCCCTTGAAGCTTTCTTT.

V and J are TRBV6-1 and TRBJ1-6; D gene uncertain. V was cut by 2 bases and J by 0 bases, with 23 bases left in between. The CDR3 runs 21 residues. CDR1 and CDR2 (germline): MNHNS, SASEGT. The CDR3 DNA reads as TGTGCCAGCAGTGAAAAAAAGGGATTCGTTTATTTGGTCTCCTATAATTCACCCCTCCACTTT. Translation: CASSEKKGFVYLVSYNSPLHF.

CDR3: CASSSPTANSGNTIYF. The CDR3 nucleotides are TGTGCCAGCAGCTCCCCGACAGCTAACTCTGGAAACACCATATATTTT. The chain joins TRBV7-6 to TRBJ1-3; a possible D gene is TRBD1 (5 bases). Germline V gene data show CDR1 as SGHVS and CDR2 as FNYEAQ. V lost 4 bases and J 0 bases, leaving 13 bases between the germline ends. The CDR3 loop spans 16 amino acids.